This is a list of T cell receptor beta chains from one sample in a study of cytomegalovirus exposure and HLA in healthy donors. The data were produced by immunoSEQ multiplex PCR, yet TCRdb's version contains in-frame clones alone and is incomplete. The sample totals 40,000 to 60,000 clones; its top ten clones hold roughly 6.1%. Material for sequencing was PBMCs. The receptors shown here come from a male donor in good health and CMV-seropositive. CDR3s include the opening cysteine and the closing phenylalanine or tryptophan. The order of the fields is V gene, J gene, D gene, CDR3 protein, CDR3 DNA. A D gene is named only where the DNA matches it firmly.

>TRBV6-6|TRBJ1-2|.
CASRSSRVGYTF
TGTGCCAGCAGATCTTCCAGGGTTGGCTACACCTTC
>TRBV2|TRBJ2-7|.
CASSGEPYEQYF
TGTGCCAGCAGCGGGGAGCCCTACGAGCAGTACTTC
>TRBV5-1|TRBJ2-7|.
CASSLDPGVSYEQYF
TGCGCCAGCAGCTTGGACCCGGGGGTATCCTACGAGCAGTACTTC
>TRBV6-6|TRBJ1-2|.
CASSWAGNYGYTF
TGTGCCAGCAGTTGGGCAGGGAACTATGGCTACACCTTC
>TRBV23-1|TRBJ2-7|TRBD1
CASAPGQNFYEQYF
TGCGCCAGCGCTCCGGGACAGAACTTCTACGAGCAGTACTTC
>TRBV19|TRBJ2-7|.
CASSRGTEQYF
TGTGCCAGTAGCAGGGGGACTGAGCAGTACTTC
>TRBV19|TRBJ2-1|.
CASSIAGGTYNEQFF
TGTGCCAGTAGTATAGCTGGGGGGACCTACAATGAGCAGTTCTTC
>TRBV6-5|TRBJ2-7|TRBD1
CASRTGEISYEQYF
TGTGCCAGCCGAACAGGGGAGATTTCCTACGAGCAGTACTTC
>TRBV7-2|TRBJ2-3|.
CASSLRVDTQYF
TGTGCCAGCAGCCTCAGGGTTGATACGCAGTATTTT
>TRBV4-3|TRBJ2-3|.
CASSWTADTQYF
TGCGCCAGCAGCTGGACAGCAGATACGCAGTATTTT
>TRBV29-1|TRBJ1-2|.
CSVERQTVVFYGYTF
TGCAGCGTTGAGAGGCAGACGGTGGTCTTCTATGGCTACACCTTC
>TRBV4-1|TRBJ2-1|TRBD2
CASSQGTSGGARYNEQFF
TGCGCCAGCAGCCAAGGGACTAGCGGGGGGGCGAGATACAATGAGCAGTTCTTC
>TRBV30|TRBJ2-5|.
CAWSFDSQETQYF
TGTGCCTGGAGTTTTGACTCCCAAGAGACCCAGTACTTC
>TRBV30|TRBJ2-3|.
CAWSAGRARTDTQYF
TGTGCCTGGAGTGCTGGGCGGGCGCGCACAGATACGCAGTATTTT
>TRBV30|TRBJ2-7|.
CAWGGVFDEQYF
TGTGCCTGGGGCGGGGTCTTTGACGAGCAGTACTTC
>TRBV4-3|TRBJ1-5|TRBD1
CASSQDQGAFQPQHF
TGCGCCAGCAGCCAAGATCAGGGGGCATTTCAGCCCCAGCATTTT
>TRBV7-9|TRBJ2-2|.
CASSFRDMLNTGELFF
TGTGCCAGCAGCTTCCGGGACATGCTGAACACCGGGGAGCTGTTTTTT
>TRBV30|TRBJ1-6|.
CAWSVGAPYNSPLHF
TGTGCCTGGAGTGTAGGGGCCCCTTATAATTCACCCCTCCACTTT
>TRBV9|TRBJ1-3|.
CASSTGSGNTIYF
TGTGCCAGCAGCACAGGGTCTGGAAACACCATATATTTT
>TRBV5-4|TRBJ2-3|TRBD2
CASSPPGRGGPTDTQYF
TGTGCCAGCAGCCCTCCCGGGCGGGGGGGACCCACAGATACGCAGTATTTT
>TRBV6-5|TRBJ1-2|.
CASSPGTLNRYGYTF
TGTGCCAGCAGTCCCGGGACTCTTAACAGATATGGCTACACCTTC
>TRBV6-5|TRBJ2-2|.
CASMRDPGELFF
TGTGCCAGCATGAGGGATCCGGGGGAGCTGTTTTTT
>TRBV11-2|TRBJ1-1|TRBD1
CASSLGRTGVTEAFF
TGTGCCAGCAGCTTGGGTCGAACAGGGGTGACTGAAGCTTTCTTT
>TRBV4-3|TRBJ1-2|.
CASSPEAGQGYTF
TGCGCCAGCAGCCCCGAGGCGGGCCAAGGCTACACCTTC
>TRBV6-1|TRBJ2-1|.
CASTGGQTYNEQFF
TGTGCCAGCACGGGGGGCCAGACCTACAATGAGCAGTTCTTC
>TRBV27|TRBJ1-6|.
CASSFQGPLYNSPLHF
TGTGCCAGCAGTTTTCAGGGGCCACTATATAATTCACCCCTCCACTTT
>TRBV30|TRBJ2-3|.
CAWSGSNTDTQYF
TGTGCCTGGAGTGGCAGTAACACAGATACGCAGTATTTT
>TRBV7-8|TRBJ2-1|TRBD2
CASSLRGGLADYNEQFF
TGTGCCAGCAGCTTACGCGGGGGGCTAGCGGACTACAATGAGCAGTTCTTC
>TRBV30|TRBJ2-1|TRBD2
CAWGRTSSWEQFF
TGTGCCTGGGGCAGGACTAGTTCATGGGAGCAGTTCTTC
>TRBV6-1|TRBJ2-7|TRBD1
CASSEPGQGAGEQYF
TGTGCCAGCAGTGAACCGGGACAGGGGGCGGGGGAGCAGTACTTC
>TRBV4-3|TRBJ1-3|.
CASSQVAGNTIYF
TGCGCCAGCAGCCAAGTAGCTGGAAACACCATATATTTT
>TRBV6-5|TRBJ2-3|.
CASSPDYLSTDTQYF
TGTGCCAGCAGCCCCGACTATCTTAGCACAGATACGCAGTATTTT
>TRBV7-9|TRBJ2-7|.
CASSSRGDPYEQYF
TGTGCCAGCAGCTCCAGGGGGGATCCCTACGAGCAGTACTTC
>TRBV9|TRBJ2-6|.
CASSVGGSGANVLTF
TGTGCCAGCAGCGTAGGAGGCTCTGGGGCCAACGTCCTGACTTTC
>TRBV19|TRBJ2-2|.
CASRTFDLPGELFF
TGTGCCAGCCGGACTTTCGACTTACCCGGGGAGCTGTTTTTT
>TRBV6-5|TRBJ2-5|TRBD2
CASSYGLAVYF
TGTGCCAGCAGTTATGGACTAGCGGTCTACTTC
>TRBV5-4|TRBJ2-7|TRBD1
CASSRQGAPYEQYF
TGTGCCAGCAGTAGACAGGGGGCCCCCTACGAGCAGTACTTC
>TRBV7-9|TRBJ2-7|.
CASSPTGSYEQYF
TGTGCCAGCAGCCCCACAGGCTCCTACGAGCAGTACTTC
>TRBV4-1|TRBJ2-3|TRBD2
CASSQTSGGSTDTQYF
TGCGCCAGCAGCCAGACTAGCGGGGGGTCCACAGATACGCAGTATTTT
>TRBV7-2|TRBJ2-2|.
CASSPPNRDTGELFF
TGTGCCAGCAGCCCACCTAACCGAGACACCGGGGAGCTGTTTTTT
>TRBV7-2|TRBJ2-6|TRBD2
CASSLTGTSASGANVLTF
TGTGCCAGCAGCCTAACCGGGACTAGCGCCTCTGGGGCCAACGTCCTGACTTTC
>TRBV7-9|TRBJ1-1|.
CASSRGQPMNTEAFF
TGTGCCAGCAGCCGAGGACAGCCCATGAACACTGAAGCTTTCTTT
>TRBV4-2|TRBJ1-4|.
CASSQPRDWDEKLFF
TGTGCCAGCAGCCAGCCGAGGGACTGGGATGAAAAACTGTTTTTT
>TRBV7-3|TRBJ2-2|.
CASSPSAGTGELFF
TGTGCCAGCAGCCCAAGCGCCGGGACCGGGGAGCTGTTTTTT
>TRBV11-2|TRBJ2-7|.
CASSLEPTLSNEQYF
TGTGCCAGCAGCTTAGAGCCCACACTAAGCAACGAGCAGTACTTC
>TRBV28|TRBJ1-1|.
CASSEGGENTEAFF
TGTGCCAGCAGTGAAGGGGGGGAGAACACTGAAGCTTTCTTT